Sequencing of this T cell receptor beta chain was carried out in a study of blood T cells in healthy people across ages. Trimming removed 2 bases from V and 5 bases from J, with 22 bases in between. Germline-derived CDR1 and CDR2 are LNHNV and YYDKDF (reference sequence). The CDR3 is 17 amino acids. This clonotype was found many times. Its antigen is not identified. A second PCR of 7 to 11 cycles used a sample-barcoded 5' primer and a J-beta primer mix. Via MiXCR, TCRdb re-called the 5' RACE reads, giving one row per CDR3 protein. This table has approximately 680,000 distinct CDR3 sequences, approximately 31% appearing once. Study-wide results and caveats: The recorded TCR beta diversity per million T cells decreased in a roughly linear manner with age. Researchers said unsorted PBMCs prevented a conclusive naive versus antigen-experienced comparison. One million T cells yielded diversity estimates that were considered underestimates.

The chain employs TRBV15 and TRBJ2-7; no firm D call. The TCR sequence derives from a woman of 80 years or more in good health. Specimen: blood. Here the CDR3 DNA reads TGTGCCACCAGCAGAATCGGTGCGGCAGTAGGGCTCCACGAGCAGTACTTC. Amino acids: CATSRIGAAVGLHEQYF.